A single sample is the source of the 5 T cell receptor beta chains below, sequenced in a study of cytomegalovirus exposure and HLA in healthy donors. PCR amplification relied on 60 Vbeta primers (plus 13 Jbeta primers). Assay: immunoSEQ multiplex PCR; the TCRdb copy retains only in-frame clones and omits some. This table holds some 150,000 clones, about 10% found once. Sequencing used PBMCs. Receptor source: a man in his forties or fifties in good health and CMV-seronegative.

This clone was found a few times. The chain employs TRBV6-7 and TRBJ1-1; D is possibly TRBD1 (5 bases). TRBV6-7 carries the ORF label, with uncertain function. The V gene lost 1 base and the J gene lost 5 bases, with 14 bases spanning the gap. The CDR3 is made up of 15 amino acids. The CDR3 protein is CASSYLGTGDTEAFF. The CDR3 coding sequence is TGTGCCAGCAGTTACTTAGGGACGGGGGATACTGAAGCTTTCTTT.

CDR3 DNA: TGTGCCAGCAGTCCCGACTTCTACGAGCAGTACTTC. Protein: CASSPDFYEQYF. The chain employs TRBV6-1 and TRBJ2-7; no clear D. V dropped 5 bases and J dropped 3 bases, with 8 bases sitting between them. Per germline, CDR1 MNHNS and CDR2 SASEGT. This CDR3 has 12 amino acids.

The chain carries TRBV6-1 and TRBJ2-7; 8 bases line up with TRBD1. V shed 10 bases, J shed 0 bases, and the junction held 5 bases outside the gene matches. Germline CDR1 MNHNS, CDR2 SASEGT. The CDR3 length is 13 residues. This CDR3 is CAIWTGSSYEQYF. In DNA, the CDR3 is TGTGCCATCTGGACAGGGAGCTCCTACGAGCAGTACTTC.

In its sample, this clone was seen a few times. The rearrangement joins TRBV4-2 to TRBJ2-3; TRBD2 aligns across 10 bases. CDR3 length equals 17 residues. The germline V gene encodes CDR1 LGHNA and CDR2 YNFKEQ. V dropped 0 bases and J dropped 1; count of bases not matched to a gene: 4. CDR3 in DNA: TGTGCCAGCAGCCAAGATCCCCTAGCGGGAGGCACAGATACGCAGTATTTT. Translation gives CASSQDPLAGGTDTQYF.

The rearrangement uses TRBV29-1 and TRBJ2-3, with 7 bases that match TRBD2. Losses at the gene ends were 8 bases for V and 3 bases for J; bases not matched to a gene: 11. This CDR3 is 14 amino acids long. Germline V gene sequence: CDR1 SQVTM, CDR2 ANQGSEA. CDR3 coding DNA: TGCAGCACGCGGGGTGGGGGGGGGACAGATACGCAGTATTTT. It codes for CSTRGGGGTDTQYF.